This TCR beta chain was identified during a study of pediatric ulcerative colitis. Study observations and caveats: Two patients had blood samples with substantially reduced template counts. All ulcerative colitis patients, but no controls, carried a couple of rectal clonotypes.

Germline CDR1 reads LNHDA; CDR2 reads SQIVND (reference sequence). V was clipped by 7 bases and J by 3 bases; unmatched bases: 5. The CDR3 has 13 amino acids. The protocol was immunoSEQ multiplex PCR, while the TCRdb copy is restricted to in-frame clones and leaves out a portion. The data contain 55,000 to 80,000 clones, just over 75% of them seen just once; the ten biggest clones take up around 4.9%. Before the diagnostic colonoscopy, ulcerative colitis patients were free of immunosuppressive medication. At colonoscopy, a blood sample was also collected. Regarding this clone: Its specificity is unknown.

This TCR was sampled from a boy aged 5-17 years with moderate ulcerative colitis. The chain carries TRBV19 and TRBJ2-5; 7 nucleotides agree with TRBD1. Input material: blood. CDR3 bases: TGTGCCAGTAATGTTACAGGGGAAGAGACCCAGTACTTC. Encoded protein: CASNVTGEETQYF.